The 30 T cell receptor beta chains presented below share a single source sample, sequenced in a study of T cell repertoires in cytomegalovirus infection. Their recognized antigens are unknown. TCRdb called the reads again in MiXCR, with one record for every CDR3 protein. This sample has approximately 1,000,000 distinct CDR3 sequences, with 31% found just once. This material consisted of cultured CD8+ T cells from PBMCs, taken from culture after CMV antigen stimulation. These receptors were obtained from a human donor in good health (CMV status not recorded). Some clones in this sample may be carry-over from other donors' samples.

This clonotype was seen only once. The chain couples TRBV5-1 to TRBJ1-1; the D gene is possibly TRBD1 (6 bases). The germline CDR1 and CDR2 sequences are SGHRS and YFSETQ. CDR3 size: 15 residues. Trimming removed 2 bases from V and 5 bases from J, with 16 bases in between. This chain's CDR3 is CASSFGGELWTEAFF. CDR3 nucleotides: TGCGCCAGCAGCTTCGGGGGCGAATTGTGGACTGAAGCTTTCTTT.

The chain couples TRBV6-1 to TRBJ2-3, with no clear D. The CDR3 extends over 16 amino acids. V lost 0 bases and J 0 bases, leaving 10 bases between the germline ends. Germline CDR1 is MNHNS and CDR2 is SASEGT. CDR3 nucleotide sequence: TGTGCCAGCAGTGAAGCATGGAGCACTAGCACAGATACGCAGTATTTT. Its translation: CASSEAWSTSTDTQYF.

This clonotype occurred many times. This rearrangement joins TRBV6-1 to TRBJ1-1, with 7 bases matching TRBD1. This CDR3 is 13 amino acids long. The V and J ends lost 6 bases and 4 bases, in that order; junction bases with no gene match: 5. The germline gives CDR1 MNHNS, CDR2 SASEGT. As DNA, the CDR3 is TGTGCCAGCAGGACAGGGCATGGCACTGAAGCTTTCTTT. Translating it yields CASRTGHGTEAFF.

This clonotype was seen ten or more times. This chain connects TRBV12-3 or TRBV12-4 to TRBJ2-3, with D maybe TRBD1 (5 bases). The CDR3 is 15 residues long. V was pared by 6 bases and J by 6 bases, with 19 bases between. The CDR3 DNA sequence: TGTGCCAGCAGCCCGGACGGTTCTTACAGGGATACGCAGTATTTT. It codes for CASSPDGSYRDTQYF.

The CDR3 DNA follows: TGTGCCAGCAGCCTCGGGACATCTGCAACTAATGAAAAACTGTTTTTT. Its protein product is CASSLGTSATNEKLFF. The V and J genes are TRBV14 and TRBJ1-4, with TRBD1 as a possible D gene (6 bases). This CDR3 has 16 amino acids. V gave up 4 bases and J gave up 0 bases, with 12 bases separating them. Germline V CDR1 and CDR2: SGHDN, FVKESK.

V is TRBV5-1 and J is TRBJ1-5, with TRBD1 as a possible D gene (6 bases). The CDR3 contains 15 residues. With 5 bases removed from V and 0 bases from J, the gap between germline ends came to 12 bases. CDR1 and CDR2 from the germline V gene are SGHRS and YFSETQ. The CDR3, as DNA: TGCGCCAGCAGAATTTGGACAGATAGCAATCAGCCCCAGCATTTT. Translation gives CASRIWTDSNQPQHF.

The V gene is TRBV6-8, the J gene TRBJ1-3, with D unresolved. V dropped 6 bases and J dropped 4 bases, with 10 bases sitting between them. Germline V lookup: CDR1 MNHGY, CDR2 SAAAGT. This CDR3 has 13 amino acids. Here the CDR3 DNA reads TGTGCCAGCAGCGGGGAAGCGGGAAACACCATATATTTT. Protein: CASSGEAGNTIYF.

The gene calls are TRBV9 and TRBJ1-1, with D possibly being TRBD1 (6 bases). V was cut by 3 bases and J by 1 base, with 13 bases left in between. The germline CDR1 and CDR2 sequences are SGDLS and YYNGEE. The CDR3 contains 15 residues. The CDR3 protein is CASSDGQTRNTEAFF. The CDR3 nucleotides read TGTGCCAGCAGCGATGGACAGACCAGGAACACTGAAGCTTTCTTT.

Ten or more counts support this clonotype. The CDR3 sequence is CASSPSEGRDEQFF. CDR3 nucleotides: TGTGCCAGCAGCCCCTCGGAGGGGAGGGATGAGCAGTTCTTC. The rearrangement joins TRBV7-2 to TRBJ2-1; 7 nucleotides match TRBD2. V gave up 5 bases and J gave up 8 bases; unmatched junction bases: 9. Germline V lookup: CDR1 SGHTA, CDR2 FQGNSA. The CDR3 has 14 amino acids.

This rearrangement joins TRBV7-2 to TRBJ2-3; 9 bases align to TRBD2. J gave up 2 bases and V 0 bases, and 9 bases lay outside the gene matches. CDR1 and CDR2 (germline): SGHTA, FQGNSA. This CDR3 is 18 amino acids long. The CDR3 DNA follows: TGTGCCAGCAGCTTAGCGTCAATAGCGGGGGACTACACAGATACGCAGTATTTT. Translating it yields CASSLASIAGDYTDTQYF.

There are a few counts of this clonotype. The CDR3 nucleotides read TGTGCCAGTAGTACGTTTAAGGGGGCCGGTACTGAAGCTTTCTTT. It encodes CASSTFKGAGTEAFF. This rearrangement joins TRBV19 to TRBJ1-1; TRBD1 matches at 7 bases. Germline assignment: CDR1 LNHDA and CDR2 SQIVND (reference sequence). The CDR3 sequence is 15 residues long. V trimming: 4 bases; J trimming: 5 bases; junction bases outside the gene matches: 10.

The sample holds one count of this clonotype. It is likely a read error, because the conserved phenylalanine at the end of the CDR3 is missing. The chain recombines TRBV7-6 with TRBJ1-3; 8 bases agree with TRBD1. Germline V gene sequence: CDR1 SGHVS, CDR2 FNYEAQ. The CDR3 covers 16 residues. Trimming cost V 1 base and J 0 bases; bases outside gene matches: 2. The CDR3, as DNA: TGTGCCAGCAGCTTAGGCACAGGGGGCTCTGGAAACACCATATATCTT. This encodes CASSLGTGGSGNTIYL.

In this sample, this clonotype turned up many times. This chain uses TRBV7-8 with TRBJ2-3; D is uncertain. Per germline, CDR1 SGHVS and CDR2 FQNEAQ. The CDR3 covers 14 residues. The ends were cut back, 3 bases at V and 0 bases at J, with 7 bases in the middle. CDR3 amino acids: CASSFQSSTDTQYF. CDR3 bases: TGTGCCAGCAGCTTCCAGTCTAGCACAGATACGCAGTATTTT. The whole variable domain, remainder taken from reference TRBV7-8 and TRBJ2-3, is GAGVSQSPRYKVAKRGQDVALRCDPISGHVSLFWYQQALGQGPEFLTYFQNEAQLDKSGLPSDRFFAERPEGSVSTLKIQRTQQEDSAVYLCASSFQSSTDTQYFGPGTRLTVL.

The gene calls are TRBV6-6 and TRBJ2-3; TRBD1 is a possible D gene (6 bases). The germline V and J ends were trimmed by 6 bases and 1 base, with 14 bases remaining between them. The CDR3 sequence is 15 residues long. The V gene's germline CDR1 is MNHNY and CDR2 SVGAGI (reference sequence). The CDR3 DNA follows: TGTGCCAGCAGGAAGACCCGGACAGGCACAGATACGCAGTATTTT. It yields the protein CASRKTRTGTDTQYF.

The genes are TRBV6-1 and TRBJ2-7, with D possibly being TRBD1 (5 bases). Trimming removed 4 bases from V and 2 bases from J, with 12 bases in between. CDR1 MNHNS and CDR2 SASEGT come from the germline V gene. This CDR3 is built from 14 residues. In DNA, the CDR3 is TGTGCCAGCAGTGGACGACAGCTCGCCTACGAGCAGTACTTC. This encodes CASSGRQLAYEQYF.

This chain links TRBV29-1 with TRBJ1-1; 11 positions agree with TRBD1. Trimming removed 5 bases from V and 4 bases from J; junction bases left unmatched: 6. The CDR3 runs to 14 residues. The germline CDR1 and CDR2 sequences are SQVTM and ANQGSEA. The CDR3 here is CSVWGTGGFTEAFF. The CDR3 coding sequence is TGCAGCGTTTGGGGGACAGGGGGATTCACTGAAGCTTTCTTT.

The chain recombines TRBV3-1 with TRBJ2-3; D assignment may be TRBD1 or TRBD2 (5 bases each). Per the germline V gene, CDR1 is LGHDT and CDR2 is YNNKEL (reference sequence). V gave up 1 base and J gave up 6 bases, with 14 bases separating them. CDR3 size: 15 residues. CDR3 protein: CASSQGVPGADTQYF. Written as DNA, the CDR3 is TGTGCCAGCAGCCAAGGGGTCCCCGGGGCGGATACGCAGTATTTT.

The chain uses TRBV6-1 and TRBJ2-5; D tentatively fits TRBD1 or TRBD2 (5 bases each). The ends were cut back, 5 bases at V and 12 bases at J, with 13 bases in the middle. The CDR3 has 11 residues. CDR1 is MNHNS and CDR2 is SASEGT in the germline V gene. CDR3: CASSPGTIKYF. CDR3 nucleotide sequence: TGTGCCAGCAGTCCGGGGACGATTAAGTACTTC.

The chain employs TRBV20-1 and TRBJ1-1; possible D gene TRBD1, 6 bases. Germline CDR1 and CDR2: DFQATT and SNEGSKA (reference sequence). The CDR3 consists of 15 residues. V gave up 0 bases and J gave up 5 bases, with 16 bases separating them. DNA for the CDR3: TGCAGTGCTAGAGATAGGAACAGGGCGAAGACTGAAGCTTTCTTT. Amino acid sequence: CSARDRNRAKTEAFF.

This chain links TRBV4-3 with TRBJ2-3; TRBD2 agrees at 11 bases. This CDR3 is 22 amino acids long. With V trimmed by 2 bases and J by 1 base, 20 bases remained unmatched. CDR1 and CDR2 from the germline V gene are LGHNA and YSLEER. CDR3 nucleotide sequence: TGCGCCAGCAGCCAATCCCCGACGTTAGCGGGGGGGCTGTATCTGGGCACAGATACGCAGTATTTT. Residues: CASSQSPTLAGGLYLGTDTQYF.

This clonotype occurred many times. This chain joins TRBV4-1 and TRBJ1-1; the D is unclear. Trimming shortened V by 3 bases and J by 0 bases, and 14 bases separated the two germline ends. Germline V gene data show CDR1 as MGHRA and CDR2 as YSYEKL. This CDR3 is 16 amino acids long. CDR3 sequence reads: CASSQVQTQLNTEAFF. CDR3 coding DNA: TGCGCCAGCAGCCAGGTCCAGACACAGCTGAACACTGAAGCTTTCTTT.

V gene TRBV4-1 combines with J gene TRBJ2-2; D is ambiguous. The CDR3 length is 13 residues. Germline values: CDR1 MGHRA, CDR2 YSYEKL. Deletions cut 1 base from V and 6 bases from J, with 6 bases between. CDR3 sequence reads: CASSQGPAGELFF. The CDR3 nucleotides are TGCGCCAGCAGCCAAGGCCCCGCCGGGGAGCTGTTTTTT.

Of note for this clonotype: At one boundary the junction diverges from the germline segment, which might be a read error. The genes are TRBV15 and TRBJ1-1; 7 positions agree with TRBD1. Germline loops: CDR1 LNHNV, CDR2 YYDKDF (reference sequence). The CDR3 sequence is 16 residues long. The CDR3 loop is CATNRPLRGRNTEAFF. The CDR3 DNA is TGTGCCACCAACAGACCCCTGAGGGGGCGGAACACTGAAGCTTTCTTT.

This chain connects TRBV12-3 or TRBV12-4 to TRBJ1-3; D is undetermined. V shed 10 bases and J shed 15 bases, with 19 bases lying between them. The CDR3 totals 11 residues. The CDR3 DNA reads TGTGCCATCAACCTAGGACCTTATCCATATTTT. It codes for CAINLGPYPYF.

Ten or more counts support this clonotype. The rearrangement links TRBV7-6 to TRBJ1-1, with D unclear. Trimming pared 2 bases from V and 3 bases from J, leaving 19 bases between. The CDR3 sequence is 17 residues long. CDR1 and CDR2 (germline): SGHVS, FNYEAQ. This CDR3 reads CASSLRPTGRGDTEAFF. Written as DNA, the CDR3 is TGTGCCAGCAGCTTAAGGCCGACCGGGCGCGGCGACACTGAAGCTTTCTTT.

This clonotype was seen many times. This chain joins TRBV19 and TRBJ2-3; possible D gene TRBD1, 6 bases. The CDR3 covers 15 residues. CDR1 is LNHDA, CDR2 SQIVND, per germline (reference sequence). V was trimmed by 3 bases and J by 4 bases, leaving 14 bases between them. The CDR3 coding sequence is TGTGCCAGTAGTATCATGGGGGCAGGGGCAGATACGCAGTATTTT. The encoded protein is CASSIMGAGADTQYF.

This clonotype was counted only a few times. J is TRBJ2-7 and V is TRBV6-6; perhaps TRBD2 as D (6 bases). Trimming removed 8 bases at V and 2 bases at J, with 13 bases between. CDR3 length: 13 amino acids. Germline V CDR1 and CDR2: MNHNY, SVGAGI (reference sequence). CDR3 loop: CASGGTGPYEQYF. The CDR3 DNA reads TGTGCCAGCGGGGGGACCGGCCCCTACGAGCAGTACTTC.

The V gene is TRBV5-5, the J gene TRBJ2-2; tentative D call: TRBD1 (5 bases). Germline CDR1 SGHKS, CDR2 YYEKEE (reference sequence). V dropped 4 bases and J dropped 5 bases, with 9 bases sitting between them. The CDR3 extends over 13 amino acids. The CDR3 DNA follows: TGTGCCAGCAGCACTGACAGAACCGGGGAGCTGTTTTTT. Translated, it gives CASSTDRTGELFF.

J is TRBJ2-1 and V is TRBV19, with 7 positions matching TRBD1. V lost 5 bases and J lost 4; bases outside the gene matches: 20. The germline CDR1 and CDR2 sequences are LNHDA and SQIVND (reference sequence). The CDR3 extends over 19 amino acids. The CDR3 DNA is TGTGCCAGTAGTGTACTGGCTGACAGGGACAGCTTTTCTTACAATGAGCAGTTCTTC. Its translation is CASSVLADRDSFSYNEQFF. The variable domain in full, with the rest retrieved from reference TRBV19 and TRBJ2-1, is DGGITQSPKYLFRKEGQNVTLSCEQNLNHDAMYWYRQDPGQGLRLIYYSQIVNDFQKGDIAEGYSVSREKKESFPLTVTSAQKNPTAFYLCASSVLADRDSFSYNEQFFGPGTRLTVL.

The chain combines TRBV6-2 or TRBV6-3 with TRBJ2-7, with 9 nucleotides matching TRBD1. V shed 7 bases and J 3 bases; nucleotides not matched to a gene: 7. This CDR3 is 14 amino acids long. Germline CDR1 reads MNHEY; CDR2 reads SVGEGT. In nucleotides, the CDR3 is TGTGCCAGCACCTCCCGGGGACAGGGCTACGAGCAGTACGTC. It encodes CASTSRGQGYEQYV.